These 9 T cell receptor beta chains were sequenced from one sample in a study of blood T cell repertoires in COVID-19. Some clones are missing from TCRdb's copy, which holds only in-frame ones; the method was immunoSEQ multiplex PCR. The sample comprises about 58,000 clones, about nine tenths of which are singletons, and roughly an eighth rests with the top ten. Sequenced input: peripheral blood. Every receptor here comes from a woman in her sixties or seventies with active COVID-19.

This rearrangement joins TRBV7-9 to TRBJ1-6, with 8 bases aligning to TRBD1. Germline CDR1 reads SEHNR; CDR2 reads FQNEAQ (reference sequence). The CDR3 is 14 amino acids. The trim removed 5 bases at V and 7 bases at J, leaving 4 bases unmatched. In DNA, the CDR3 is TGTGCCAGCAGCCCCCAGGGGGCCAATTCACCCCTCCACTTT. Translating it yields CASSPQGANSPLHF.

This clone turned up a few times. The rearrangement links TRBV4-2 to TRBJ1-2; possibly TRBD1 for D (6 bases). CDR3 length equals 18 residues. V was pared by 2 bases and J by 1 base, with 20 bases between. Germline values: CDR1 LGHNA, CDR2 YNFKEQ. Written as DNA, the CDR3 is TGTGCCAGCAGCCAAAGTGGGGTCACAGGGAAGGGTAACTATGGCTACACCTTC. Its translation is CASSQSGVTGKGNYGYTF.

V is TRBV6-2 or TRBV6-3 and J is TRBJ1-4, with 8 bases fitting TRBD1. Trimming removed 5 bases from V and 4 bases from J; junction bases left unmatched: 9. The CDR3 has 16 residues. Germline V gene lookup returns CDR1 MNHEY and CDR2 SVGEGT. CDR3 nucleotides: TGTGCCAGCAGTGGCCTGAGGGGACAGGTTAATGAAAAACTGTTTTTT. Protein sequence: CASSGLRGQVNEKLFF.

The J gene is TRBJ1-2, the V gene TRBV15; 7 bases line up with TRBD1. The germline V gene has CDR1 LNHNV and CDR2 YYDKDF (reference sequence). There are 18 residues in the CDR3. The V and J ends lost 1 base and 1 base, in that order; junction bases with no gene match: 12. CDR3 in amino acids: CATSRGRWQGVINYGYTF. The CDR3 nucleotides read TGTGCCACCAGCAGAGGTCGATGGCAGGGGGTGATTAACTATGGCTACACCTTC.

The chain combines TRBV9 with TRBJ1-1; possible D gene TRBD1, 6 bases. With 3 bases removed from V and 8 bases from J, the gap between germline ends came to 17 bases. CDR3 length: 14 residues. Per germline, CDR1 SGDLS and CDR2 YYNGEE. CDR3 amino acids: CASSEGSYQGEAFF. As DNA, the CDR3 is TGTGCCAGCAGCGAAGGATCATACCAGGGGGAAGCTTTCTTT. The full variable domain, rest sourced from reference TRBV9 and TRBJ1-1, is DSGVTQTPKHLITATGQRVTLRCSPRSGDLSVYWYQQSLDQGLQFLIQYYNGEERAKGNILERFSAQQFPDLHSELNLSSLELGDSALYFCASSEGSYQGEAFFGQGTRLTVV.

The CDR3 nucleotides are TGTGCCAGTAGTCCACGGACAGGGGGCTACGAGCAGTACTTC. Protein: CASSPRTGGYEQYF. This chain joins TRBV19 and TRBJ2-7; 10 bases fit TRBD1. V dropped 5 bases and J dropped 3; count of bases not matched to a gene: 4. The CDR3 extends over 14 amino acids. Germline-derived CDR1 and CDR2 are LNHDA and SQIVND (reference sequence).

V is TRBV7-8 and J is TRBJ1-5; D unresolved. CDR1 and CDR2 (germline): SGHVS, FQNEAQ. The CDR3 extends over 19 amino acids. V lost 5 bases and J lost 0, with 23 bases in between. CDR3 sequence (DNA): TGTGCCAGCAGCCCCCGACGAATAGCCCTGGATTATAGCAATCAGCCCCAGCATTTT. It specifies CASSPRRIALDYSNQPQHF.

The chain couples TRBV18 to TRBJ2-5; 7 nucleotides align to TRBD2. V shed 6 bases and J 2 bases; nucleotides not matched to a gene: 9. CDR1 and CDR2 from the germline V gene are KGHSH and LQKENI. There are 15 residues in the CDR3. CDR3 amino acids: CASSGAAGTQETQYF. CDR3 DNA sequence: TGTGCCAGCTCCGGGGCAGCGGGGACGCAAGAGACCCAGTACTTC.

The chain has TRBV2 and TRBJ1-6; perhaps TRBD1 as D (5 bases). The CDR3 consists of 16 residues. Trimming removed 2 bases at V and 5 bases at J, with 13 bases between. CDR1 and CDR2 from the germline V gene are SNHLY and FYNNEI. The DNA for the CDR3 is TGTGCCAGCAGTGAACAGGGAAGTAGTAATAATTCACCCCTCCACTTT. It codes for CASSEQGSSNNSPLHF.